These 8 T cell receptor beta chains share one sample of origin, sequenced in a study of cytomegalovirus exposure and HLA in healthy donors. PCR was performed using 60 Vbeta and 13 Jbeta primers. Clones were read by immunoSEQ multiplex PCR, and TCRdb kept only the in-frame ones, dropping some. Here the sample spans about 180,000 clones, around 78% being singletons. The sequencing sample was made of PBMCs. Every receptor here comes from a young man in good health and CMV-seronegative.

This clone was seen once. The V call is TRBV19, the J call TRBJ2-1; 8 bases map to TRBD2. This CDR3 contains 16 residues. Looked up from germline, CDR1 is LNHDA and CDR2 is SQIVND (reference sequence). V shed 3 bases and J 8 bases; nucleotides not matched to a gene: 12. The CDR3, as DNA: TGTGCCAGTAGTATCAGGATGGCCGGGGGGGGCGATGAGCAGTTCTTC. It is translated as CASSIRMAGGGDEQFF.

CDR3 loop: CASKLATNEKLFF. DNA of the CDR3: TGTGCCAGCAAGTTAGCAACTAATGAAAAACTGTTTTTT. J is TRBJ1-4 and V is TRBV2, with D uncertain. This CDR3 region has 13 residues. Trimming shortened V by 7 bases and J by 0 bases, and 6 bases separated the two germline ends. Per germline, CDR1 SNHLY and CDR2 FYNNEI.

The chain combines TRBV15 with TRBJ2-3; TRBD2 might be the D (6 bases). V gave up 0 bases and J gave up 2 bases, with 12 bases separating them. Germline loops: CDR1 LNHNV, CDR2 YYDKDF (reference sequence). The CDR3 totals 16 residues. DNA of the CDR3: TGTGCCACCAGCAGAGATCCGCCTAGCGCCACAGATACGCAGTATTTT. This gives the protein CATSRDPPSATDTQYF.

J is TRBJ1-1 and V is TRBV9; 9 bases are shared with TRBD1. The CDR3 totals 18 residues. The trim removed 0 bases at V and 3 bases at J, leaving 12 bases unmatched. Germline CDR1 and CDR2: SGDLS and YYNGEE. The CDR3 protein is CASSVAKDRGFSHTEAFF. CDR3 nucleotides: TGTGCCAGCAGCGTAGCTAAGGACAGGGGCTTTTCGCACACTGAAGCTTTCTTT. The full variable domain, in which reference TRBV9 and TRBJ1-1 provide the parts outside the CDR3, is DSGVTQTPKHLITATGQRVTLRCSPRSGDLSVYWYQQSLDQGLQFLIQYYNGEERAKGNILERFSAQQFPDLHSELNLSSLELGDSALYFCASSVAKDRGFSHTEAFFGQGTRLTVV.

The V gene is TRBV5-4, the J gene TRBJ1-1; D perhaps matches TRBD1 (5 bases). CDR3 size: 15 residues. The germline V and J ends were trimmed by 4 bases and 1 base, with 14 bases remaining between them. Germline assignment: CDR1 SGHNT and CDR2 YYREEE (reference sequence). The CDR3 region has the DNA TGTGCCAGCAGCCACCGCACAGGAACGAACACTGAAGCTTTCTTT. This codes for CASSHRTGTNTEAFF.

This clone was detected a few times. The V call is TRBV6-5, the J call TRBJ1-3; weak D call: TRBD1 (6 bases). This CDR3 has 15 residues. Trimming removed 2 bases at V and 2 bases at J, with 10 bases between. Looked up from germline, CDR1 is MNHEY and CDR2 is SVGAGI. This chain's CDR3 is CASSYAQGTGNTIYF. CDR3 nucleotide sequence: TGTGCCAGCAGTTACGCTCAGGGGACTGGAAACACCATATATTTT.

The chain couples TRBV7-2 to TRBJ1-3; D is unresolved. Trimming cost V 6 bases and J 4 bases, with 16 bases left between them. The CDR3 is 15 amino acids. Germline CDR1 SGHTA, CDR2 FQGNSA. CDR3 DNA: TGTGCCAGCAGGGCTGACACGGGAGGAGGAAACACCATATATTTT. This gives the protein CASRADTGGGNTIYF.

This sequence joins TRBV19 and TRBJ2-6; TRBD2 matches 7 bases. Trimming cost V 6 bases and J 0 bases; bases outside gene matches: 8. This CDR3 has 17 amino acids. Germline CDR1 is LNHDA and CDR2 is SQIVND (reference sequence). In DNA, the CDR3 is TGTGCCAGTAGGAGGGGAGGGAGGCCCTCTGGGGCCAACGTCCTGACTTTC. Protein sequence: CASRRGGRPSGANVLTF. Supplemented by reference TRBV19 and TRBJ2-6, the full variable domain reads DGGITQSPKYLFRKEGQNVTLSCEQNLNHDAMYWYRQDPGQGLRLIYYSQIVNDFQKGDIAEGYSVSREKKESFPLTVTSAQKNPTAFYLCASRRGGRPSGANVLTFGAGSRLTVL.